These 16 T cell receptor beta chains were sequenced from one sample in a study of CD8 T cells in Susac syndrome. A quantity of about 0.5 to 1 ug RNA underwent reverse transcription using random hexamers. Using its own MiXCR run on the immunoSEQ multiplex PCR reads, TCRdb lists one record per CDR3 protein. The profile shows some 130,000 distinct CDR3 sequences, 95% of them singletons. Source material: CD8+ T cells from PBMCs. Receptors originate from a human donor with Susac syndrome.

This rearrangement joins TRBV25-1 to TRBJ1-2, with 9 bases lining up with TRBD1. V was pared by 4 bases and J by 7 bases, with 10 bases of the junction left unmatched. Germline V gene lookup returns CDR1 MGHDK and CDR2 SYGVNS. The CDR3 extends over 15 amino acids. CDR3 in amino acids: CASSGHEQGAFGYTF. The DNA of the CDR3 is TGTGCCAGCAGTGGGCACGAACAGGGGGCATTTGGCTACACCTTC.

This clonotype was observed a single time. The chain employs TRBV9 and TRBJ2-3; no clear D gene. The germline CDR1 and CDR2 sequences are SGDLS and YYNGEE. CDR3 size: 17 residues. V lost 0 bases, J lost 4 bases, and 18 bases lay in between. The CDR3 spells CASSVATTALPPDTQYF. The CDR3 DNA reads as TGTGCCAGCAGCGTAGCTACTACAGCGCTTCCCCCAGATACGCAGTATTTT.

This chain connects TRBV5-6 to TRBJ1-1, with a weak D call TRBD1 (5 bases). The CDR3 spans 17 residues. CDR1 is SGHDT, CDR2 YYEEEE, per germline. Between the trimmed V and J ends, which lost 1 base and 1 base, there was a span of 17 bases. The CDR3 loop is CASSLIYRRTQNTEAFF. Here the CDR3 DNA reads TGTGCCAGCAGCTTGATCTACAGGAGGACCCAGAACACTGAAGCTTTCTTT. The full variable domain, completed using reference TRBV5-6 and TRBJ1-1, is DAGVTQSPTHLIKTRGQQVTLRCSPKSGHDTVSWYQQALGQGPQFIFQYYEEEERQRGNFPDRFSGHQFPNYSSELNVNALLLGDSALYLCASSLIYRRTQNTEAFFGQGTRLTVV.

This rearrangement joins TRBV7-9 to TRBJ2-7, with 7 bases matching TRBD2. V was clipped by 5 bases and J by 2 bases; unmatched bases: 12. Germline V gives CDR1 SEHNR, CDR2 FQNEAQ (reference sequence). The CDR3 is made up of 16 amino acids. The CDR3 loop reads CASSHSKLAATYEQYF. The CDR3 DNA reads TGTGCCAGCAGCCATTCAAAGCTAGCGGCTACCTACGAGCAGTACTTC.

The V and J genes are TRBV9 and TRBJ2-5; tentative D call: TRBD2 (6 bases). Germline loops: CDR1 SGDLS, CDR2 YYNGEE. The CDR3 covers 15 residues. Trimming removed 0 bases at V and 1 base at J, with 10 bases between. The CDR3 region is CASSVAGTPQETQYF. The CDR3 nucleotides are TGTGCCAGCAGCGTAGCGGGGACTCCCCAAGAGACCCAGTACTTC.

The CDR3 DNA follows: TGTGCCAGCTCACCGACAGGGGGAGTTGAAGCTTTCTTT. This sequence encodes CASSPTGGVEAFF. The V gene is TRBV18, the J gene TRBJ1-1; 9 nucleotides align to TRBD1. Germline CDR1 KGHSH, CDR2 LQKENI. CDR3 length: 13 amino acids. Trimming took 3 bases from V and 7 from J; bases not matched to a gene: 3.

The gene calls are TRBV27 and TRBJ2-5; possibly TRBD1 for D (6 bases). V lost 3 bases to trimming and J lost 0 bases, with 8 bases between them. Germline V CDR1 and CDR2: MNHEY, SMNVEV (reference sequence). This CDR3 has 14 residues. The CDR3 nucleotides read TGTGCCAGCAGTTTTGGACAGCACCAAGAGACCCAGTACTTC. Translated, it gives CASSFGQHQETQYF.

The chain recombines TRBV20-1 with TRBJ2-1; TRBD2 agrees at 11 bases. Germline assignment: CDR1 DFQATT and CDR2 SNEGSKA (reference sequence). The V and J ends lost 7 bases and 5 bases, in that order; junction bases with no gene match: 19. CDR3 length: 18 amino acids. CDR3 region: CSVLPETSGTHAHNEQFF. In nucleotides, the CDR3 is TGCAGTGTCCTACCGGAGACTAGCGGGACTCACGCCCACAATGAGCAGTTCTTC.

Comment on this clonotype: The junction shows a germline mismatch at one end, possibly a read error. The chain recombines TRBV6-5 with TRBJ2-7; D is uncertain. The CDR3 is made up of 11 amino acids. The germline gives CDR1 MNHEY, CDR2 SVGAGI. The CDR3 DNA reads TGTGCCAGCAGTTACTCCCACGAGCAGTACTTC. It yields the protein CASSYSHEQYF.

The sample holds a few counts of this clonotype. The junction departs from the called germline gene at one end, perhaps through a read error. J is TRBJ1-1 and V is TRBV4-1; possibly TRBD1 for D (5 bases). Germline V gene lookup returns CDR1 MGHRA and CDR2 YSYEKL. This CDR3 comprises 13 residues. DNA for the CDR3: TGTGCCAGCAGTCAGGGACCGAACACTGAAGCTTTCTTT. This translates into CASSQGPNTEAFF.

The CDR3: CAFLLRDRKFPEAFF. The CDR3, as DNA: TGTGCATTCTTACTCCGAGACAGGAAGTTTCCTGAAGCTTTCTTT. The V and J genes are TRBV12-5 and TRBJ1-1; perhaps TRBD1 as D (6 bases). This CDR3 comprises 15 residues. The germline V gene encodes CDR1 LGHNT and CDR2 FRNRAP. The full variable domain, in which reference TRBV12-5 and TRBJ1-1 provide the parts outside the CDR3, is DARVTQTPRHKVTEMGQEVTMRCQPILGHNTVFWYRQTMMQGLELLAYFRNRAPLDDSGMPKDRFSAEMPDATLATLKIQPSEPRDSAVYFCAFLLRDRKFPEAFFGQGTRLTVV.

The rearrangement joins TRBV5-4 to TRBJ2-7; possible D gene TRBD2, 6 bases. The CDR3 contains 15 residues. V shed 2 bases and J shed 6 bases, with 18 bases lying between them. Germline CDR1 reads SGHNT; CDR2 reads YYREEE (reference sequence). CDR3 sequence (DNA): TGTGCCAGCAGCTTTGCGGGACCAACCAGAGGCGAGCAGTACTTC. Translating gives CASSFAGPTRGEQYF.

The rearrangement links TRBV5-4 to TRBJ1-1; tentatively, D is TRBD1 (5 bases). V was pared by 1 base and J by 8 bases, with 9 bases between. The CDR3 has 12 amino acids. The germline V gene encodes CDR1 SGHNT and CDR2 YYREEE (reference sequence). This chain's CDR3 is CASSLWGYEAFF. CDR3 bases: TGTGCCAGCAGCTTGTGGGGGTACGAAGCTTTCTTT.

V gene TRBV27 combines with J gene TRBJ2-3; TRBD2 might be the D (6 bases). Germline assignment: CDR1 MNHEY and CDR2 SMNVEV (reference sequence). The CDR3 is 12 residues long. The ends were cut back, 7 bases at V and 6 bases at J, with 11 bases in the middle. CDR3 sequence reads: CASIGGDDTQYF. The CDR3 DNA sequence: TGTGCCAGCATCGGCGGGGATGATACGCAGTATTTT.

The chain recombines TRBV5-1 with TRBJ2-7; TRBD2 agrees at 8 bases. The CDR3 contains 15 residues. From germline, CDR1 is SGHRS and CDR2 YFSETQ. V was clipped by 0 bases and J by 7 bases; unmatched bases: 9. Here the CDR3 reads CASSLEPGLVREQYF. CDR3 coding DNA: TGCGCCAGCAGCTTGGAACCGGGACTAGTGAGAGAGCAGTACTTC.

The genes are TRBV28 and TRBJ1-2; weak D call: TRBD1 (6 bases). With 3 bases removed from V and 7 bases from J, the gap between germline ends came to 15 bases. Germline CDR1 reads MDHEN; CDR2 reads SYDVKM. CDR3 length: 14 amino acids. The CDR3 loop reads CASSFEGGIVGYTF. CDR3 DNA sequence: TGTGCCAGCAGTTTTGAGGGGGGAATTGTTGGCTACACCTTC.